The 26 T cell receptor beta chains in this list originate from one sample, sequenced in a study of naive and memory T cell subsets. Two oligonucleotides, mixed equimolar, formed the beta constant-region primer covering TRBC1 and TRBC2. TCRdb independently ran MiXCR on the UMI-ligation and nested PCR reads; one entry per CDR3 protein. The sample yields 89,000 or so distinct CDR3 sequences, approximately 14% seen once. Sequencing was carried out using central memory CD4+ T cells from blood. The receptors stem from a human donor in good health.

This clonotype appeared a few times. This rearrangement joins TRBV5-1 to TRBJ2-6; D gene unclear. The CDR3 covers 19 residues. V lost 0 bases and J lost 0, with 16 bases in between. Germline CDR1 and CDR2: SGHRS and YFSETQ. CDR3 amino acids: CASSLGGQELNSGANVLTF. The CDR3, as DNA: TGCGCCAGCAGCTTGGGGGGTCAGGAACTAAACTCTGGGGCCAACGTCCTGACTTTC.

The DNA of the CDR3 is TGTGCCAGCAGTTACGCGGGACAGGGGGCGCTGGAGCAGTACTTC. It is translated as CASSYAGQGALEQYF. The gene calls are TRBV6-6 and TRBJ2-7, with TRBD1 matching over 12 bases. Per the germline V gene, CDR1 is MNHNY and CDR2 is SVGAGI (reference sequence). This CDR3 region has 15 residues. V lost 2 bases and J lost 7; bases outside the gene matches: 6.

This clonotype was detected a few times. The CDR3 loop is CASSVDRQPGFTQYF. The CDR3 DNA reads TGTGCCAGCAGCGTAGATCGTCAACCTGGGTTTACGCAGTATTTT. The gene calls are TRBV9 and TRBJ2-3; D unclear. Germline V CDR1 and CDR2: SGDLS, YYNGEE. CDR3 size: 15 residues. Trimming stripped 0 bases from V and 8 bases from J, with 16 bases between.

This clonotype was found many times. The chain carries TRBV27 and TRBJ1-6; D not certain. V was cut by 5 bases and J by 8 bases, with 10 bases left in between. Germline values: CDR1 MNHEY, CDR2 SMNVEV (reference sequence). This CDR3 contains 13 residues. CDR3 DNA: TGTGCCAGCAGTCGTAAGGTGGATTCACCCCTCCACTTT. This encodes CASSRKVDSPLHF.

This clonotype was seen a handful of times. This chain uses TRBV25-1 with TRBJ1-3; 7 bases map to TRBD1. This CDR3 region has 11 residues. V lost 6 bases and J lost 8; bases outside the gene matches: 1. Germline V lookup: CDR1 MGHDK, CDR2 SYGVNS. CDR3 DNA: TGTGCCAGCAGCAGGGGGTACACCATATATTTT. It encodes CASSRGYTIYF.

The chain uses TRBV29-1 and TRBJ1-3; D remains ambiguous. The CDR3 is 14 residues long. Trimming shortened V by 4 bases and J by 1 base, and 11 bases separated the two germline ends. Germline CDR1 is SQVTM and CDR2 is ANQGSEA. CDR3 protein: CSVGWAASGNTIYF. CDR3 coding DNA: TGCAGCGTTGGATGGGCCGCGTCTGGAAACACCATATATTTT.

The gene calls are TRBV19 and TRBJ2-3; 9 bases line up with TRBD2. The CDR3 extends over 18 amino acids. Germline assignment: CDR1 LNHDA and CDR2 SQIVND (reference sequence). V shed 7 bases, J shed 0 bases, and the junction held 14 bases outside the gene matches. The CDR3 region has the DNA TGTGCCAGTAAAACTAGGTCCAGCGGGAGGTTCAGCACAGATACGCAGTATTTT. This sequence encodes CASKTRSSGRFSTDTQYF.

This clonotype was seen a few times. The chain recombines TRBV20-1 with TRBJ2-5; TRBD2 aligns across 7 bases. With 5 bases clipped from V and 5 bases from J, the junction kept 11 bases outside the gene matches. CDR3 length: 14 amino acids. The V gene's germline CDR1 is DFQATT and CDR2 SNEGSKA (reference sequence). The CDR3 reads CSAERLAVGETQYF. The CDR3 DNA reads as TGCAGTGCTGAGCGACTAGCTGTAGGGGAGACCCAGTACTTC.

This clonotype was detected only a few times. The chain recombines TRBV20-1 with TRBJ2-7; the match to TRBD2 covers 12 bases. The CDR3 spans 15 residues. Germline CDR1 reads DFQATT; CDR2 reads SNEGSKA (reference sequence). Losses at the gene ends were 0 bases for V and 3 bases for J; bases not matched to a gene: 3. CDR3 coding DNA: TGCAGTGCTAGAGAACTAGCGGGAGGTTACTACGAGCAGTACTTC. It yields the protein CSARELAGGYYEQYF.

This clonotype was counted many times. The chain links TRBV5-1 to TRBJ1-2, with a possible D match to TRBD1 (6 bases). Germline V CDR1 and CDR2: SGHRS, YFSETQ. This CDR3 has 12 residues. The V and J ends lost 4 bases and 10 bases respectively, with 14 bases between them. Written as DNA, the CDR3 is TGCGCCAGCAGCGTGGGGGCGCAGGACTACACCTTC. It specifies CASSVGAQDYTF.

This clonotype was observed at least ten times. The genes are TRBV11-2 and TRBJ2-5, with D maybe TRBD2 (6 bases). The CDR3 loop spans 12 amino acids. V was shortened by 5 bases and J by 5 bases, with 9 bases between the two germline ends. CDR1 and CDR2 (germline): SGHAT, FQNNGV. Written as DNA, the CDR3 is TGTGCCAGCAGCCGCGGAGGGGAGACCCAGTACTTC. Protein product: CASSRGGETQYF.

V gene TRBV5-4 combines with J gene TRBJ2-3; possibly TRBD2 for D (6 bases). Deletions cut 4 bases from V and 0 bases from J, with 15 bases between. CDR3 length: 16 amino acids. CDR1 and CDR2 from the germline V gene are SGHNT and YYREEE (reference sequence). The CDR3 region is CASSVSRGWSTDTQYF. In DNA, the CDR3 is TGTGCCAGCAGCGTTTCGCGGGGATGGAGCACAGATACGCAGTATTTT.

This clonotype was recorded a few times. The rearrangement uses TRBV2 and TRBJ2-7; D is undetermined. Germline V gene data show CDR1 as SNHLY and CDR2 as FYNNEI. Trimming cost V 2 bases and J 2 bases, with 10 bases left between them. The CDR3 runs 14 residues. This CDR3 is CASSEQSATYEQYF. The CDR3 DNA is TGTGCCAGCAGTGAACAAAGCGCGACCTACGAGCAGTACTTC. Full variable domain (missing parts from reference TRBV2 and TRBJ2-7): EPEVTQTPSHQVTQMGQEVILRCVPISNHLYFYWYRQILGQKVEFLVSFYNNEISEKSEIFDDQFSVERPDGSNFTLKIRSTKLEDSAMYFCASSEQSATYEQYFGPGTRLTVT.

This clonotype was found a few times. The J gene is TRBJ2-6, the V gene TRBV11-2, with D unresolved. The V and J ends lost 1 base and 0 bases respectively, with 10 bases between them. The germline CDR1 and CDR2 sequences are SGHAT and FQNNGV. This CDR3 comprises 17 residues. The CDR3 DNA is TGTGCCAGCAGCTTAGGGGCATCCCACTCTGGGGCCAACGTCCTGACTTTC. Its protein is CASSLGASHSGANVLTF.

This clonotype occurred a few times. The chain couples TRBV10-3 to TRBJ2-7; D is possibly TRBD2 (7 bases). CDR1 is ENHRY and CDR2 is SYGVKD in the germline V gene. Trimming left V 4 bases short and J 2 bases short, with 15 bases between. This CDR3 region has 15 residues. CDR3 protein: CAISVEGGGTYEQYF. The CDR3 DNA follows: TGTGCCATCAGTGTCGAGGGAGGGGGTACCTACGAGCAGTACTTC.

This chain joins TRBV7-9 and TRBJ2-5; possibly TRBD2 for D (5 bases). The CDR3 runs to 16 residues. V lost 1 base to trimming and J lost 4 bases, with 16 bases between them. Germline V gene data show CDR1 as SEHNR and CDR2 as FQNEAQ (reference sequence). The CDR3 reads CASSLDGAPRGETQYF. DNA for the CDR3: TGTGCCAGCAGCTTAGACGGCGCCCCCCGGGGAGAGACCCAGTACTTC.

The rearrangement links TRBV5-1 to TRBJ2-2, with a tentative D call TRBD1 (7 bases). Per germline, CDR1 SGHRS and CDR2 YFSETQ. The CDR3 runs 17 residues. The ends were cut back, 1 base at V and 1 base at J, with 14 bases in the middle. CDR3 DNA: TGCGCCAGCAGCTTGAGGGGGCTAGCGCAGAACACCGGGGAGCTGTTTTTT. Translation: CASSLRGLAQNTGELFF.

This clonotype was seen more than once but under ten times. The rearrangement uses TRBV20-1 and TRBJ2-3; 7 bases agree with TRBD2. Trimming cost V 0 bases and J 5 bases; bases outside gene matches: 8. CDR3 length: 15 residues. The germline V gene encodes CDR1 DFQATT and CDR2 SNEGSKA (reference sequence). The CDR3 region has the DNA TGCAGTGCTAGAGATTGGGCGGGAGTGAAAGATACGCAGTATTTT. It is translated as CSARDWAGVKDTQYF.

This clonotype was counted ten times or more. The V and J genes are TRBV6-2 or TRBV6-3 and TRBJ2-1, with 9 bases lining up with TRBD1. The CDR3 has 16 residues. The germline V gene encodes CDR1 MNHEY and CDR2 SVGEGT. Trimming at V came to 7 bases and at J to 2 bases, leaving 9 bases not matched to a gene. In DNA, the CDR3 is TGTGCCAGCACAGGGACAGGGCCCGTCCCCTACAATGAGCAGTTCTTC. It is translated as CASTGTGPVPYNEQFF.

This clonotype was observed many times. The gene calls are TRBV28 and TRBJ1-2; D is perhaps TRBD1 (5 bases). V lost 7 bases and J 8 bases, leaving 14 bases between the germline ends. Germline-derived CDR1 and CDR2 are MDHEN and SYDVKM. This CDR3 region has 12 residues. The CDR3 here is CASIKVSGGYTF. The CDR3 bases are TGTGCCAGCATTAAGGTGTCAGGGGGCTACACCTTC.

This clonotype was counted at least ten times. The V call is TRBV20-1, the J call TRBJ2-7; 7 nucleotides align to TRBD2. Per germline, CDR1 DFQATT and CDR2 SNEGSKA (reference sequence). The CDR3 consists of 17 residues. Trimming at V came to 3 bases and at J to 1 base, leaving 15 bases not matched to a gene. In DNA form, the CDR3 reads TGCAGTGCTAGCCCGGCTGGGGGGGTTGCGCGGTCCTACGAGCAGTACTTC. It specifies CSASPAGGVARSYEQYF.

V gene TRBV12-3 or TRBV12-4 combines with J gene TRBJ2-7; the match to TRBD1 covers 7 bases. This CDR3 has 15 amino acids. The V segment lost 6 bases and the J segment 0 bases; nucleotides outside the gene matches: 8. CDR3 residues: CASSLDRALSYEQYF. The CDR3 DNA reads as TGTGCCAGCAGCCTAGACAGGGCCCTCTCCTACGAGCAGTACTTC.

The J gene is TRBJ1-2, the V gene TRBV28; D uncertain. Trimming took 5 bases from V and 6 from J, leaving 22 bases between them. CDR1 is MDHEN and CDR2 is SYDVKM in the germline V gene. The CDR3 runs 16 residues. CDR3 residues: CASSVTPPVSGHGYTF. DNA of the CDR3: TGTGCCAGCAGTGTGACCCCACCAGTGAGTGGGCATGGCTACACCTTC.

The chain links TRBV6-2 or TRBV6-3 to TRBJ1-2; 12 bases fit TRBD1. J lost 6 bases, V lost 6 bases, and 5 bases had no gene match. The CDR3 is 14 amino acids. Germline CDR1 and CDR2: MNHEY and SVGEGT. The CDR3 DNA sequence: TGTGCCAGCAGCCCCGGGACAGGGGGCAATGGCTACACCTTC. It is translated as CASSPGTGGNGYTF.

The genes are TRBV30 and TRBJ2-5; no firm D call. The CDR3 consists of 13 residues. The ends were cut back, 4 bases at V and 5 bases at J, with 14 bases in the middle. Germline-derived CDR1 and CDR2 are GTSNPN and SVGIG (reference sequence). CDR3 in amino acids: CAWTTRFSETQYF. DNA for the CDR3: TGTGCCTGGACGACCCGGTTCTCGGAGACCCAGTACTTC. The full variable domain, in which reference TRBV30 and TRBJ2-5 provide the parts outside the CDR3, is SQTIHQWPATLVQPVGSPLSLECTVEGTSNPNLYWYRQAAGRGLQLLFYSVGIGQISSEVPQNLSASRPQDRQFILSSKKLLLSDSGFYLCAWTTRFSETQYFGPGTRLLVL.

This clonotype was detected only once. The chain recombines TRBV20-1 with TRBJ1-4; D unclear. With 3 bases removed from V and 3 bases from J, the gap between germline ends came to 8 bases. The CDR3 covers 13 residues. CDR1 and CDR2 from the germline V gene are DFQATT and SNEGSKA (reference sequence). The CDR3 loop reads CSAREGANEKLFF. The CDR3 DNA sequence: TGCAGTGCTAGGGAGGGTGCTAATGAAAAACTGTTTTTT.